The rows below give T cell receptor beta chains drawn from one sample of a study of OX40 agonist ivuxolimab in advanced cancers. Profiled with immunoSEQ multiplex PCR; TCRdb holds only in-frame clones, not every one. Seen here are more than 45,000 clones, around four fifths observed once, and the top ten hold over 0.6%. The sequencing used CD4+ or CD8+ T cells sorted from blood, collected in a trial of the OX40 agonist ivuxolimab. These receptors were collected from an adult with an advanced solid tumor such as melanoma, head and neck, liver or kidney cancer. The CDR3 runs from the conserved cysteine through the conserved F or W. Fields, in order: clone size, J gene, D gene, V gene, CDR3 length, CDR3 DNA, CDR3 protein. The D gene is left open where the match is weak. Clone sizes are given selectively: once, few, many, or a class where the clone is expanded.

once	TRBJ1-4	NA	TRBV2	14	TGTGCCAGCAAGTCGGGGGGCAGGGATGAAAAACTGTTTTTT	CASKSGGRDEKLFF
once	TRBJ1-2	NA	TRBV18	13	TGTGCCAGCTCGTCGGAGTCTAACTATGGCTACACCTTC	CASSSESNYGYTF
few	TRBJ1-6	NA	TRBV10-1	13	TGCGCCAGCAGTGAGCCGGGAAATTCACCCCTCCACTTT	CASSEPGNSPLHF
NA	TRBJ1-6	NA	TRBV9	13	TGTGCCAGCAGCGGTGCCCCGCTAACACCCCTCCACTTT	CASSGAPLTPLHF
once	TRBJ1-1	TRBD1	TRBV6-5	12	TGTGCCAGCAGCAGGGGGGGAGGTGAAGCTTTCTTT	CASSRGGGEAFF
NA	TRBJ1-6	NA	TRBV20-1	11	TGCAGTGCTAGGCCGGGCCCATATTTCCACTTT	CSARPGPYFHF
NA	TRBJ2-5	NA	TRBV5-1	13	TGCGCCAGCAGCTTGGCCGGACGGGAGACCCAGTACTTC	CASSLAGRETQYF
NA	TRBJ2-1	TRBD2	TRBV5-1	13	TGCGAGGGCAGCTTGGGACTAGTCGATGAGCAGTTCTTC	CEGSLGLVDEQFF
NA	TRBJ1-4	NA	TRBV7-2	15	TGTGCCAGCAGCACTCTGACAGGCACTAATGAAAAACTGTTTTTT	CASSTLTGTNEKLFF
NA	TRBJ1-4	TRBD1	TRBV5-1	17	TGCGCCAGCAGTCGAACGACTACAGGGGCAACTAATGAAAAACTGTTTTTT	CASSRTTTGATNEKLFF
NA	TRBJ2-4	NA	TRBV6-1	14	TGTGCCAGCAGTGAAGCTGGGCAGGGCAACATTCAGTACTTC	CASSEAGQGNIQYF
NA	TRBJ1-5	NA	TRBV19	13	TGTGCCAGTAGTAATTCCATCAATCAGCCCCAGCATTTT	CASSNSINQPQHF
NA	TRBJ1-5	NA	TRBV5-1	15	TGCGCCAGCAGCTTGTACGGGGAAACTAATCAGCCCCAGCATTTT	CASSLYGETNQPQHF
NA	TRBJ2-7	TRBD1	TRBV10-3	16	TGTGCCATCAGTGAAGGCCTAAGACAGGGTCGAATGCTGCAGTACTTC	CAISEGLRQGRMLQYF
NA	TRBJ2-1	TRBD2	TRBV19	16	TGTGCCAGTAGTCCCCAGACTAGCGGGGGGACGTTTGGGCAGTTCTTC	CASSPQTSGGTFGQFF
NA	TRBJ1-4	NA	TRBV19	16	TGTGCCAGTAGTATAGGCCCGGGACCGGCCGATGAAAAACTGTTTTTT	CASSIGPGPADEKLFF
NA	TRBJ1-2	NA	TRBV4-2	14	TGTGCCAGCAGCCAAGGCCCAGGGTTCTATGGCTACACCTTC	CASSQGPGFYGYTF
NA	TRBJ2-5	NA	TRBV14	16	TGTGCCAGCAGCCAAGATGAGACGGCCCTCCGTGAGACCCAGTACTTC	CASSQDETALRETQYF
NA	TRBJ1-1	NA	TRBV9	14	TGTGCCAGCAGCGTTCGAGTGGAGGACACTGAAGCTTTCTTT	CASSVRVEDTEAFF
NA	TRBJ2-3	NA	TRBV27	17	TGTGCCAGCAACCAGATCAGCGGGTTATATTTGGCTGATACGCAGTATTTT	CASNQISGLYLADTQYF
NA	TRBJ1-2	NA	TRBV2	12	TGTGCCAGTCAACAGGGTAGCTATGGCTACACCTTC	CASQQGSYGYTF
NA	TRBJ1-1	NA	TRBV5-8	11	TGTGCCAGCAGCTTGTTTTTTGAAGCTTTCTTT	CASSLFFEAFF
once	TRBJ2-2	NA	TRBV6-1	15	TGTGCCAGCACCGAAACGGCGGGATACACCGGGGAGCTGTTTTTT	CASTETAGYTGELFF
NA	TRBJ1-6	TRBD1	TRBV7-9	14	TGTGCCAGCAGCTTCGGGACAGGGGGGTCACCCCTCCACTTT	CASSFGTGGSPLHF
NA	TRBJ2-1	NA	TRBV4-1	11	TGCGCCAGCAGCCAAGGGGGGGAGCAGTTCTTC	CASSQGGEQFF
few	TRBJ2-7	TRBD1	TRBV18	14	TGTGCCAGCTCAAGCCGGACAGGGTCCTACGAGCAGTACTTC	CASSSRTGSYEQYF
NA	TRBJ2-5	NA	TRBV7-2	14	TGTGCCAGCAGCAAGAGAATGCAGTTTGGGACCCAGTACTTC	CASSKRMQFGTQYF
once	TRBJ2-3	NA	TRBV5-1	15	TGCGCCAGCAGCTTTAGGTCCAACCAGGCAGATACGCAGTATTTT	CASSFRSNQADTQYF
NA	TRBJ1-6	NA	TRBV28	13	TGTGCCAGCATGGGGGGTGGAGGTTCACCCCTCCACTTT	CASMGGGGSPLHF
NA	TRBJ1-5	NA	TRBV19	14	TGTGCCAGTAGTCAGACACATTCGGGACAGCCCCAGCATTTT	CASSQTHSGQPQHF
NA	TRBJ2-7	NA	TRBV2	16	TGTGCCAGCAGTGACTCGAGCCTTAGGGATACCTACGAGCAGTACTTC	CASSDSSLRDTYEQYF
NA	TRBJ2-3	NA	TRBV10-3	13	TGTGCCATCAGTGAGGGCGACACAGATACGCAGTATTTT	CAISEGDTDTQYF
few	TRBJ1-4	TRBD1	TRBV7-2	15	TGTGCCAGCAGCTTAGGAGGACAGGGTAATGAAAAACTGTTTTTT	CASSLGGQGNEKLFF
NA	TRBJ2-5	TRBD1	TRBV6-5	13	TGTGCCAGCAGTACAGGGGGCCGGGAGACCCAGTACTTC	CASSTGGRETQYF
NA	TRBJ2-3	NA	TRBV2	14	TGTGCCAGCAGTGAAGATCTAGAGTCAGATACGCAGTATTTT	CASSEDLESDTQYF
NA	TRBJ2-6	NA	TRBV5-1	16	TGCGCCAGCAGCTTGGAACCCTCCCCTGGGGCCAACGTCCTGACTTTC	CASSLEPSPGANVLTF
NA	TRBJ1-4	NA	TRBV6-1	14	TGTGCCAGCACCACAGGGTTCACTAATGAAAAACTGTTTTTT	CASTTGFTNEKLFF
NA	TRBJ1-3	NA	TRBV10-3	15	TGTGCCGCGTCGACCGGGCCCGCCTCTGGAAACACCATATATTTT	CAASTGPASGNTIYF
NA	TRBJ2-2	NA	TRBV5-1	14	TGCGCCAGCAGCCCTGCTAGGGGTGGCGGGGAGCTGTTTTTT	CASSPARGGGELFF
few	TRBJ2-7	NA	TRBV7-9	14	TGTGCCAGCAGCTTAGCGCGGGAAGGGTACGAGCAGTACTTC	CASSLAREGYEQYF
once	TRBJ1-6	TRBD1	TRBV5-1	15	TGCGCCAGCAGCTTGGGGGGACAGGGGCGTTCACCCCTCCACTTT	CASSLGGQGRSPLHF
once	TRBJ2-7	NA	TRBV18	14	TGTGCCAGCTCACCGCGACCTGACAGGCTGGCGCAGTACTTC	CASSPRPDRLAQYF
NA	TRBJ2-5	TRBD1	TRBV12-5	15	TGTGCTAGTGGTTTGCGACAGGGGAATCAAGAGACCCAGTACTTC	CASGLRQGNQETQYF
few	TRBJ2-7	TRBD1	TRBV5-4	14	TGTGCCAGCAGCCCGGGACAGAGGGCCTACGAGCAGTACTTC	CASSPGQRAYEQYF
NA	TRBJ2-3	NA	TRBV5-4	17	TGTGCCAGCAGTTCCCAGAGGTGGGGGGCAGACACAGATACGCAGTATTTT	CASSSQRWGADTDTQYF